Shown below are 12 T cell receptor beta chains from a single sample sequenced in a study of blood T cell repertoires in COVID-19. Assay: immunoSEQ multiplex PCR; the TCRdb copy retains only in-frame clones and omits some. The sample shows some 190,000 clones, roughly 91% of them seen only once. What was sequenced was peripheral blood. The receptors originated from a human donor in a cohort sampled during active COVID-19.

The chain uses TRBV27 and TRBJ2-3; D may be TRBD1 (6 bases). V was cut by 5 bases and J by 5 bases, with 17 bases left in between. From germline, CDR1 is MNHEY and CDR2 SMNVEV (reference sequence). The CDR3 sequence is 15 residues long. As DNA, the CDR3 is TGTGCCAGCAGTCAGGGGACGTACCCGGGAGATACGCAGTATTTT. It translates to CASSQGTYPGDTQYF.

The rearrangement joins TRBV5-1 to TRBJ2-2, with D unresolved. The germline V gene has CDR1 SGHRS and CDR2 YFSETQ. The CDR3 is made up of 16 amino acids. With 1 base removed from V and 0 bases from J, the gap between germline ends came to 10 bases. As DNA, the CDR3 is TGCGCCAGCAGCTTGATGTTAGTATCGAACACCGGGGAGCTGTTTTTT. Its protein product is CASSLMLVSNTGELFF. The full variable domain, completed using reference TRBV5-1 and TRBJ2-2, is KAGVTQTPRYLIKTRGQQVTLSCSPISGHRSVSWYQQTPGQGLQFLFEYFSETQRNKGNFPGRFSGRQFSNSRSEMNVSTLELGDSALYLCASSLMLVSNTGELFFGEGSRLTVL.

The J gene is TRBJ1-6, the V gene TRBV27; D is perhaps TRBD1 (5 bases). Per the germline V gene, CDR1 is MNHEY and CDR2 is SMNVEV (reference sequence). V lost 4 bases, J lost 14 bases, and 21 bases lay in between. The CDR3 is 15 amino acids. The CDR3, as DNA: TGTGCCAGCAGTTCCGGGACTGCCGGCCCTCGGGCCCTCCACTTT. This translates into CASSSGTAGPRALHF.

The V and J genes are TRBV7-9 and TRBJ1-1, with D uncertain. Trimming removed 1 base at V and 2 bases at J, with 8 bases between. CDR1 is SEHNR and CDR2 is FQNEAQ in the germline V gene (reference sequence). There are 14 residues in the CDR3. This CDR3 reads CASSLVEGNTEAFF. CDR3 bases: TGTGCCAGCAGCTTAGTGGAGGGTAACACTGAAGCTTTCTTT.

CDR3 residues: CASLRGGGTDTQYF. The CDR3 DNA follows: TGCGCCAGCTTACGCGGAGGTGGCACAGATACGCAGTATTTT. This chain links TRBV5-1 with TRBJ2-3; TRBD2 might be the D (5 bases). Germline CDR1 is SGHRS and CDR2 is YFSETQ. The ends were cut back, 7 bases at V and 1 base at J, with 13 bases in the middle. CDR3 length equals 14 residues. Variable domain in full (rest from reference TRBV5-1 and TRBJ2-3): KAGVTQTPRYLIKTRGQQVTLSCSPISGHRSVSWYQQTPGQGLQFLFEYFSETQRNKGNFPGRFSGRQFSNSRSEMNVSTLELGDSALYLCASLRGGGTDTQYFGPGTRLTVL.

The rearrangement uses TRBV11-3 and TRBJ2-1; perhaps TRBD2 as D (6 bases). Germline-derived CDR1 and CDR2 are SGHNT and YENEEA. This CDR3 region has 16 residues. Trimming took off 0 bases at V and 3 bases at J, with 12 bases between the two ends. The CDR3 nucleotides read TGTGCCAGCAGCTTAGATCGGGACTCTAACTACAATGAGCAGTTCTTC. This gives the protein CASSLDRDSNYNEQFF.

This chain uses TRBV6-2 or TRBV6-3 with TRBJ2-7; 10 bases match TRBD1. The ends lost 0 bases at V and 2 bases at J; junction bases unmatched: 7. This CDR3 has 17 residues. Germline V gene sequence: CDR1 MNHEY, CDR2 SVGEGT. The CDR3, as DNA: TGTGCCAGCAGTTACTCGAGGAGACAGGGGGCCCCCTACGAGCAGTACTTC. Its translation: CASSYSRRQGAPYEQYF.

The V gene is TRBV2, the J gene TRBJ2-7; 10 bases align to TRBD2. The CDR3 runs to 14 residues. CDR1 is SNHLY, CDR2 FYNNEI, per germline. With 3 bases clipped from V and 6 bases from J, the junction kept 5 bases outside the gene matches. Here the CDR3 DNA reads TGTGCCAGCAGTGAGGCGCTAGCGGGAGCCGAGCAGTACTTC. Residues: CASSEALAGAEQYF.

This sequence joins TRBV27 and TRBJ1-1; 7 nucleotides match TRBD1. The CDR3 is made up of 15 amino acids. Trimming cost V 3 bases and J 5 bases; bases outside gene matches: 9. CDR1 and CDR2 from the germline V gene are MNHEY and SMNVEV (reference sequence). Written as DNA, the CDR3 is TGTGCCAGCAGTTTCGGTCAGGGGGTGGATACTGAAGCTTTCTTT. This sequence encodes CASSFGQGVDTEAFF.

The genes are TRBV4-3 and TRBJ2-1, with 11 bases lining up with TRBD2. Trimming cost V 4 bases and J 1 base; bases outside gene matches: 3. Germline CDR1 reads LGHNA; CDR2 reads YSLEER. The CDR3 loop spans 16 amino acids. The CDR3 sequence is CASSRSGGASYNEQFF. The DNA for the CDR3 is TGCGCCAGCAGCCGTAGCGGGGGGGCGTCCTACAATGAGCAGTTCTTC.

This clone is a singleton in its sample. This chain uses TRBV29-1 with TRBJ2-4; 8 nucleotides match TRBD2. V was clipped by 4 bases and J by 2 bases; unmatched bases: 1. CDR1 and CDR2 from the germline V gene are SQVTM and ANQGSEA. The CDR3 runs 13 residues. CDR3 DNA sequence: TGCAGCGTTGCGGGAGGGTCCAAAAACATTCAGTACTTC. Translated: CSVAGGSKNIQYF. Based on the CDR3 plus reference TRBV29-1 and TRBJ2-4, the full variable domain is SAVISQKPSRDICQRGTSLTIQCQVDSQVTMMFWYRQQPGQSLTLIATANQGSEATYESGFVIDKFPISRPNLTFSTLTVSNMSPEDSSIYLCSVAGGSKNIQYFGAGTRLSVL.

V is TRBV18 and J is TRBJ2-5; TRBD2 is a possible D gene (6 bases). Trimming stripped 5 bases from V and 1 base from J, with 8 bases between. Germline V CDR1 and CDR2: KGHSH, LQKENI. The CDR3 is made up of 13 amino acids. The CDR3 DNA follows: TGTGCCAGCTCAGGGACTCTCCAAGAGACCCAGTACTTC. Translating it yields CASSGTLQETQYF.